This TCR beta chain was captured by sequencing in a study of T cells in narcolepsy. Findings of the study overall: HCRT-specific and TRIB2-specific autoreactive clonotypes appeared among same-patient CSF and blood CD4+ clonotypes. Reportedly, autoreactive clonotypes were serially detected in patients' blood but not controls'. Autoreactive clone sequences were missing from some blood memory CD4+ repertoires.

V lost 9 bases and J lost 5, with 22 bases in between. This CDR3 has 15 amino acids. Germline assignment: CDR1 MNHEY and CDR2 SVGAGI. This clone has a handful of counts. Its antigen is not identified. Repertoires were generated with immunoSEQ multiplex PCR, while TCRdb's copy carries only in-frame clones and drops some. Among 25,000 to 35,000 clones listed, around 79% were seen once. The chain links TRBV6-5 to TRBJ1-1; D not resolved. Sequencing was done on a sample of memory (CD45RA-) CD4+ T cells from blood. The sequence derives from a human donor in good health. This CDR3 is CASIPDHGVRTEAFF. The CDR3 bases are TGTGCCAGTATACCTGACCACGGGGTAAGGACTGAAGCTTTCTTT.